This T cell receptor (beta chain) originates from a study of OX40 agonist ivuxolimab in advanced cancers. Study-wide points: Those patients achieving a partial response at 0.1-3.0 mg/kg showed among the lowest clonal expansion.

Worth noting for this clone: The antigen remains undetermined. The sample holds other DNA sequences that translate to the same CDR3.

Trimming took 5 bases from V and 1 from J, leaving 8 bases between them. This CDR3 has 13 residues. The germline gives CDR1 SGHVS, CDR2 FNYEAQ. The repertoire was sequenced with immunoSEQ multiplex PCR; TCRdb's copy has only in-frame clones and lacks some. Among about 69,000 clones listed, about nine tenths were seen once. The sequences come from CD4+ or CD8+ T cells sorted from blood, collected in a trial of the OX40 agonist ivuxolimab. The receptor was isolated from an adult with an advanced solid tumor such as melanoma, head and neck, liver or kidney cancer. V gene TRBV7-6 combines with J gene TRBJ1-1; no reliable D call. This CDR3 is CASSPGGNTEAFF. CDR3 nucleotide sequence: TGTGCCAGCAGCCCCGGAGGGAACACTGAAGCTTTCTTT.